Listed here are 19 T cell receptor beta chains from one sample, sequenced in a study of T cell clonotyping in hematopoietic cell transplantation. Time point of the sample: recipient sample about 28 days before transplant, after cytoreduction. Profiled with immunoSEQ multiplex PCR; TCRdb holds only in-frame clones, not every one. The repertoire holds around 28,000 clones, with under 90% as singletons. Material: peripheral blood mononuclear cells, obtained before stem cell transplant. The receptors derive from a man aged 35 to 55 with acute myeloid leukemia. Some clones in this sample may be carry-over from other donors' samples.

The chain uses TRBV29-1 and TRBJ2-2; no firm D call. CDR3 length equals 14 residues. Trimming cost V 0 bases and J 1 base, with 6 bases left between them. In germline, CDR1 is SQVTM, CDR2 ANQGSEA. CDR3 region: CSVEEHMNTGELFF. The CDR3 region has the DNA TGCAGCGTTGAAGAGCACATGAACACCGGGGAGCTGTTTTTT.

This chain uses TRBV7-2 with TRBJ2-1; D remains unclear. The length of the CDR3 is 15 residues. The V end was cut by 1 base, the J end by 5 bases, with 12 bases between. Germline V gene sequence: CDR1 SGHTA, CDR2 FQGNSA. The chain's CDR3 is CASSLDYYSNNEQFF. The CDR3, as DNA: TGTGCCAGCAGCTTAGACTACTACTCGAACAATGAGCAGTTCTTC.

The rearrangement links TRBV9 to TRBJ2-5; a possible D gene is TRBD1 (7 bases). Trimming removed 0 bases from V and 5 bases from J, with 14 bases in between. Looked up from germline, CDR1 is SGDLS and CDR2 is YYNGEE. The CDR3 is 15 amino acids. Written as DNA, the CDR3 is TGTGCCAGCAGCGTAGGACAGGGAGGACGGGAGACCCAGTACTTC. Translation gives CASSVGQGGRETQYF.

The chain has TRBV27 and TRBJ2-7; D is possibly TRBD2 (6 bases). The CDR3 spans 13 residues. V lost 5 bases to trimming and J lost 4 bases, with 12 bases between them. Per germline, CDR1 MNHEY and CDR2 SMNVEV (reference sequence). CDR3 coding DNA: TGTGCCAGCAGTCTCGGGACTCTATACGAGCAGTACTTC. Translation gives CASSLGTLYEQYF.

The chain recombines TRBV5-1 with TRBJ2-4; either TRBD1 or TRBD2 may fit D (5 bases each). Germline V CDR1 and CDR2: SGHRS, YFSETQ. Trimming removed 0 bases from V and 0 bases from J, with 16 bases in between. This CDR3 has 18 residues. CDR3 DNA sequence: TGCGCCAGCAGCTTGGTCGCTGGGGGTGGTCTAGCCAAAAACATTCAGTACTTC. Its protein product is CASSLVAGGGLAKNIQYF. Drawing the rest from reference TRBV5-1 and TRBJ2-4, the complete variable domain is KAGVTQTPRYLIKTRGQQVTLSCSPISGHRSVSWYQQTPGQGLQFLFEYFSETQRNKGNFPGRFSGRQFSNSRSEMNVSTLELGDSALYLCASSLVAGGGLAKNIQYFGAGTRLSVL.

V gene TRBV4-1 combines with J gene TRBJ1-4; no definite D call. Trimming shortened V by 0 bases and J by 3 bases, and 5 bases separated the two germline ends. The CDR3 loop spans 14 amino acids. The germline gives CDR1 MGHRA, CDR2 YSYEKL. The CDR3 spells CASSQDHSNEKLFF. In nucleotides, the CDR3 is TGCGCCAGCAGCCAAGATCATTCTAATGAAAAACTGTTTTTT.

The chain links TRBV7-6 to TRBJ2-1, with D unresolved. This CDR3 is 13 amino acids long. The germline gives CDR1 SGHVS, CDR2 FNYEAQ. Trimming took 5 bases from V and 3 from J, leaving 8 bases between them. The CDR3 protein is CASSAQIYNEQFF. The CDR3 DNA follows: TGTGCCAGCAGCGCGCAGATCTACAATGAGCAGTTCTTC. The entire variable domain, with the rest obtained from reference TRBV7-6 and TRBJ2-1, is as follows: GAGVSQSPRYKVTKRGQDVALRCDPISGHVSLYWYRQALGQGPEFLTYFNYEAQQDKSGLPNDRFSAERPEGSISTLTIQRTEQRDSAMYRCASSAQIYNEQFFGPGTRLTVL.

The chain carries TRBV7-8 and TRBJ2-7; a weak D match, TRBD1 (5 bases). CDR1 and CDR2 (germline): SGHVS, FQNEAQ. V was clipped by 5 bases and J by 3 bases, with 11 bases between them. The CDR3 totals 13 residues. The CDR3 sequence is CASSPGRGYEQYF. The CDR3 coding sequence is TGTGCCAGCAGCCCAGGAAGGGGCTACGAGCAGTACTTC.

The chain recombines TRBV28 with TRBJ2-2; unclear D gene. V was clipped by 6 bases and J by 2 bases, with 13 bases between them. The CDR3 runs to 15 residues. The germline gives CDR1 MDHEN, CDR2 SYDVKM. The CDR3 sequence is CASRAPRPNTGELFF. The CDR3 DNA reads as TGTGCCAGCAGGGCTCCCCGACCAAACACCGGGGAGCTGTTTTTT.

The V call is TRBV5-1, the J call TRBJ2-2, with D perhaps matching TRBD2 (5 bases). Trimming took off 0 bases at V and 4 bases at J, with 13 bases between the two ends. This CDR3 has 16 residues. The germline CDR1 and CDR2 sequences are SGHRS and YFSETQ. The CDR3 bases are TGCGCCAGCAGCTTGGCCGTGGGTGGAGGCACCGGGGAGCTGTTTTTT. Its translation is CASSLAVGGGTGELFF.

The rearrangement joins TRBV23-1 to TRBJ1-5; 12 nucleotides line up with TRBD1. TRBV23-1 is classed as an ORF, of uncertain function. This CDR3 has 20 residues. V lost 4 bases and J lost 0; bases outside the gene matches: 13. CDR3 nucleotide sequence: TGCGCCAGCAGTCGCAAACCGCGGGACAGGGGGCTCCATAGCAATCAGCCCCAGCATTTT. Residues: CASSRKPRDRGLHSNQPQHF.

V usage is TRBV11-2 and J usage is TRBJ2-7, with D maybe TRBD2 (6 bases). V was trimmed by 1 base and J by 5 bases, leaving 9 bases between them. There are 13 residues in the CDR3. Germline CDR1 and CDR2: SGHAT and FQNNGV. CDR3: CASSLVAGHEQYF. The DNA of the CDR3 is TGTGCCAGCAGCTTAGTTGCGGGGCACGAGCAGTACTTC.

V is TRBV6-5 and J is TRBJ1-4; TRBD1 matches at 7 bases. Germline V gene data show CDR1 as MNHEY and CDR2 as SVGAGI. There are 14 residues in the CDR3. With V trimmed by 2 bases and J by 11 bases, 8 bases remained unmatched. CDR3 bases: TGTGCCAGCAGTTACAGGGGGCGTTTAGAGAAACTGTTTTTT. Translating gives CASSYRGRLEKLFF.

The genes are TRBV28 and TRBJ2-7, with D perhaps TRBD2 (7 bases). The V and J ends lost 5 bases and 3 bases respectively, with 17 bases between them. The CDR3 length is 15 residues. Germline V gene data show CDR1 as MDHEN and CDR2 as SYDVKM. The CDR3 region is CASSLLGGRGYEQYF. CDR3 DNA: TGTGCCAGCAGTCTTCTCGGGGGGCGTGGCTACGAGCAGTACTTC.

The rearrangement uses TRBV6-5 and TRBJ2-1; 8 bases fit TRBD2. J lost 8 bases, V lost 7 bases, and 13 bases had no gene match. Germline CDR1 and CDR2: MNHEY and SVGAGI. This CDR3 spans 15 amino acids. In DNA, the CDR3 is TGTGCCAGCAAAACTAGCGGCAGTTCGTGGGATGAGCAGTTCTTC. This codes for CASKTSGSSWDEQFF.

The rearrangement uses TRBV4-3 and TRBJ2-2; possible D gene TRBD1, 5 bases. In germline, CDR1 is LGHNA, CDR2 YSLEER. V was clipped by 3 bases and J by 3 bases, with 23 bases between them. The CDR3 runs to 19 residues. The CDR3 DNA follows: TGCGCCAGCAGCCACCATCGGGCAGGGTTGAACGTGGACACCGGGGAGCTGTTTTTT. It codes for CASSHHRAGLNVDTGELFF.

This clone was observed a handful of times. This chain links TRBV30 with TRBJ2-7, with D maybe TRBD2 (6 bases). Trimming removed 0 bases at V and 5 bases at J, with 20 bases between. Germline lookup yields CDR1 GTSNPN and CDR2 SVGIG (reference sequence). This CDR3 is built from 16 residues. The CDR3 nucleotides read TGTGCCTGGAGTGTATATTTTAAGGAGGGTGGCGACGAGCAGTACTTC. Residues: CAWSVYFKEGGDEQYF.

The chain is built from TRBV19 and TRBJ1-2; possibly TRBD1 for D (6 bases). Germline assignment: CDR1 LNHDA and CDR2 SQIVND (reference sequence). V was clipped by 0 bases and J by 2 bases, with 13 bases between them. The CDR3 is made up of 16 amino acids. This CDR3 reads CASSIEGGQRNYGYTF. DNA of the CDR3: TGTGCCAGTAGTATAGAGGGCGGACAGAGAAACTATGGCTACACCTTC.

The genes are TRBV7-2 and TRBJ2-7; 7 positions match TRBD1. Germline values: CDR1 SGHTA, CDR2 FQGNSA. CDR3 length: 16 residues. The V gene end was trimmed by 0 bases and the J gene end by 0 bases; junction bases not matched to a gene: 5. CDR3 in amino acids: CASSLAWPGGSYEQYF. CDR3 in DNA: TGTGCCAGCAGCTTAGCGTGGCCAGGGGGCTCCTACGAGCAGTACTTC. Full variable domain (rest looked up from reference TRBV7-2 and TRBJ2-7): GAGVSQSPSNKVTEKGKDVELRCDPISGHTALYWYRQSLGQGLEFLIYFQGNSAPDKSGLPSDRFSAERTGGSVSTLTIQRTQQEDSAVYLCASSLAWPGGSYEQYFGPGTRLTVT.